This T cell receptor (beta chain) was documented in a study of T cells in Graves' hyperthyroidism and ophthalmopathy. As concerns this clonotype: The conserved closing phenylalanine or tryptophan is absent in this CDR3, likely reflecting a read error.

Template material for amplifying TCR beta CDR3 regions consisted of RNA transcripts. An initial round of RT-PCR targeting the TCR CDR3 relied on the HTBI primer set. One entry per CDR3 protein results from TCRdb running MiXCR on the multiplex PCR reads. The sample comprises roughly 400,000 distinct CDR3 sequences, roughly 25% of which are singletons, and 73% rests with the top ten. V lost 5 bases to trimming and J lost 1 base; unmatched junction nucleotides: 9. Germline values: CDR1 LGHNA, CDR2 YNFKEQ. This CDR3 region has 16 residues. The sample taken for sequencing was blood. The receptor was derived from a man aged 45-65 years with Graves' hyperthyroidism. The chain has TRBV4-2 and TRBJ2-3, with 7 bases aligning to TRBD2. This CDR3 is CASSLSVGGGTDTQYL. CDR3 nucleotides: TGTGCCAGCAGCTTGAGTGTGGGAGGGGGCACAGATACGCAGTATCTT.